The table lists the clone carrying this T cell receptor beta chain with a count of one. The repertoire was sequenced with immunoSEQ multiplex PCR; TCRdb's copy has only in-frame clones and lacks some. The sample contains some 320,000 clones, roughly 84% of which appear only once. Germline lookup yields CDR1 LNHDA and CDR2 SQIVND (reference sequence). Trimming cost V 6 bases and J 4 bases, with 15 bases left between them. The CDR3 contains 15 residues. This entry comes from a study of shared clonotypes between healthy human individuals. V is TRBV19 and J is TRBJ1-4; D is perhaps TRBD1 (5 bases). This clonotype originated in a man younger than 35 in good health. Sequencing was performed on memory CD8+ T cells sorted from blood. The subset denotes: CD45RO+ cells pooled with CCR7-negative TemRA cells. CDR3 nucleotide sequence: TGTGCCAGTAGGATCGCCGGGACTAGTAATGAAAAACTGTTTTTT. The encoded protein is CASRIAGTSNEKLFF.